This is a list of T cell receptor beta chains from one sample in a study of cytomegalovirus exposure and HLA in healthy donors. TCRdb's table, derived via immunoSEQ multiplex PCR, lists solely in-frame clones and lacks some. The sample has 160,000 or so clones, less than 80% seen once. The sample taken for sequencing was PBMCs. The receptors here all came from a man aged 35 to 55 in good health and CMV-seronegative. The CDR3 runs from the conserved cysteine through the conserved F or W. A D gene is named only where the DNA matches it firmly. Not every row has a clone size; where given, it reads once, few, many or a size class.

V gene: TRBV27
clone size: NA
J gene: TRBJ1-1
D gene: NA
CDR3 protein: CASSYGVNTEAFF
CDR3 DNA: TGTGCCAGCTCCTACGGGGTGAACACTGAAGCTTTCTTT

V gene: TRBV28
clone size: few
J gene: TRBJ1-5
D gene: NA
CDR3 protein: CASSLWSDYQPQHF
CDR3 DNA: TGTGCCAGCAGTTTATGGAGCGACTATCAGCCCCAGCATTTT

V gene: TRBV10-3
clone size: once
J gene: TRBJ1-4
D gene: NA
CDR3 protein: CAISGNRAEKLFF
CDR3 DNA: TGTGCCATCAGTGGTAACAGAGCCGAAAAACTGTTTTTT

V gene: TRBV4-3
clone size: NA
J gene: TRBJ2-7
D gene: TRBD1
CDR3 protein: CASSQARQGSYEQYF
CDR3 DNA: TGCGCCAGCAGCCAAGCCCGACAGGGATCCTACGAGCAGTACTTC

V gene: TRBV9
clone size: once
J gene: TRBJ2-7
D gene: NA
CDR3 protein: CASSAQAERAGYEQYF
CDR3 DNA: TGTGCCAGCAGCGCCCAGGCGGAGCGGGCGGGCTACGAGCAGTACTTC

V gene: TRBV13
clone size: NA
J gene: TRBJ2-2
D gene: TRBD2
CDR3 protein: CASSRGLSGLSGAGELFF
CDR3 DNA: TGTGCCAGCAGCCGAGGCCTTAGCGGCCTAAGCGGGGCCGGGGAGCTGTTTTTT

V gene: TRBV5-4
clone size: NA
J gene: TRBJ2-3
D gene: TRBD2
CDR3 protein: CASSLSGGSDTQYF
CDR3 DNA: TGTGCCAGCAGCTTGTCGGGAGGATCGGATACGCAGTATTTT

V gene: TRBV19
clone size: once
J gene: TRBJ1-1
D gene: NA
CDR3 protein: CASSIGPGRDTEAFF
CDR3 DNA: TGTGCCAGTAGTATAGGGCCGGGGAGGGACACTGAAGCTTTCTTT

V gene: TRBV11-2
clone size: NA
J gene: TRBJ1-3
D gene: NA
CDR3 protein: CASSLVGRNSGNTIYF
CDR3 DNA: TGTGCCAGCAGCTTAGTCGGCAGGAACTCTGGAAACACCATATATTTT

V gene: TRBV6-6
clone size: NA
J gene: TRBJ2-1
D gene: NA
CDR3 protein: CASSYSTPEVSEQFF
CDR3 DNA: TGTGCCAGCAGTTACTCCACCCCAGAGGTGTCCGAGCAGTTCTTC